This T cell receptor beta chain was found in a study of T cells in Graves' hyperthyroidism and ophthalmopathy. This clonotype was seen repeatedly, ten times or more. Trimming at V came to 5 bases and at J to 11 bases, leaving 13 bases not matched to a gene. The germline gives CDR1 SEHNR, CDR2 FQNEAQ (reference sequence). The CDR3 loop spans 15 amino acids. The TCR beta CDR3 regions underwent amplification using RNA transcripts as the source. The HTBI primer set drove a first-round RT-PCR of the TCR CDR3. TCRdb re-analysed the multiplex PCR reads in MiXCR, keeping a single row per CDR3 protein. The table has about 360,000 distinct CDR3 sequences, about 13% seen once.

The clonotype was recovered from a woman in her late teens or twenties with Graves' hyperthyroidism. The rearrangement links TRBV7-9 to TRBJ1-4; 8 bases are shared with TRBD1. The material sequenced was blood. CDR3 loop: CASSLEAGGLGKLFF. CDR3 DNA sequence: TGTGCCAGCAGCCTGGAAGCAGGGGGCTTGGGGAAACTGTTTTTT.